These T cell receptor beta chains were read from a single sample in a study of shared clonotypes between healthy human individuals. The method was immunoSEQ multiplex PCR; TCRdb's version includes in-frame clones alone and lacks a portion of them. The sample consists of a few million clones, 90% to 95% of them appearing once. Sequenced sample: naive CD8+ T cells from PBMCs. These receptors all stem from a man aged 18 to 30 in good health. Some clones in this sample may be carry-over from other donors' samples. The CDR3 runs from the conserved cysteine through the conserved F or W. Rows may omit the clone size; those that give it use once, few, many or a size class.

TRBJ1-2 | . | 16 | TRBV7-3 | CASSLTGQGLDYGYTF
TRBJ2-3 | . | 14 | TRBV6-5 | CASSYGGLTDTQYF
TRBJ2-4 | . | 16 | TRBV11-2 | CASSSGTRTSGGIQYF
TRBJ1-2 | . | 16 | TRBV12-5 | CASGLDIDGRPYGYTF
TRBJ1-1 | . | 14 | TRBV7-8 | CASSLASRGAEAFF
TRBJ1-1 | . | 16 | TRBV10-3 | CAISEGPNGMNTEAFF
TRBJ2-1 | once | 14 | TRBV7-9 | CASSPPWGDNEQFF
TRBJ1-1 | few | 15 | TRBV27 | CASTSPLSGNTEAFF
TRBJ2-5 | . | 14 | TRBV5-6 | CASNHWRFQETQYF
TRBJ1-5 | . | 14 | TRBV6-1 | CASRERSSNQPQHF
TRBJ2-7 | . | 14 | TRBV6-1 | CASSDGDSSYEQYF
TRBJ1-1 | . | 14 | TRBV7-9 | CASRSGELNTEAFF
TRBJ2-6 | . | 20 | TRBV4-3 | CASSQETSGREISGANVLTF
TRBJ2-2 | . | 19 | TRBV15 | CATSRDRSGAEGFAGELFF
TRBJ1-2 | . | 13 | TRBV6-5 | CASRVQGHYGYTF
TRBJ2-7 | . | 14 | TRBV5-1 | CASSLAPDSYEQYF
TRBJ1-2 | . | 13 | TRBV27 | CASQHLTEYGYTF
TRBJ2-5 | . | 15 | TRBV10-3 | CAISQLAGGQETQYF
TRBJ1-1 | once | 16 | TRBV9 | CASSPEGPGVNTEAFF
TRBJ2-3 | . | 14 | TRBV27 | CASRGPPSTDTQYF
TRBJ2-7 | . | 14 | TRBV27 | CASSFGMSGNEQYF
TRBJ1-1 | . | 11 | TRBV6-5 | CASSRNTEAFF
TRBJ2-1 | . | 13 | TRBV6-5 | CASSAGEGNEQFF
TRBJ2-3 | . | 15 | TRBV6-5 | CASSPRPWGTDTQYF
TRBJ2-3 | . | 14 | TRBV27 | CASSLGRVTDTQYF
TRBJ2-3 | . | 16 | TRBV4-1 | CASSPDSGGVGDTQYF
TRBJ2-3 | once | 16 | TRBV7-2 | CASSPSRTRPSDTQYF
TRBJ2-7 | . | 13 | TRBV19 | CASSATGKYEQYF
TRBJ2-1 | . | 13 | TRBV7-9 | CASSLVRGNEQFF
TRBJ1-4 | . | 16 | TRBV4-3 | CASSQDWGAVREKLFF
TRBJ1-3 | . | 15 | TRBV7-2 | CASSFPGQGEMTIYF
TRBJ1-4 | . | 14 | TRBV19 | CASSGQGFGEKLFF
TRBJ2-1 | . | 13 | TRBV27 | CASQTLGQNEQFF
TRBJ2-2 | once | 14 | TRBV12-1 | CPQQSRGDTGELFF
TRBJ2-7 | . | 13 | TRBV9 | CASSVVVGSEQYF
TRBJ2-1 | . | 14 | TRBV9 | CASGTSGSKNEQFF
TRBJ2-7 | once | 13 | TRBV19 | CASSTLDSYEQYF